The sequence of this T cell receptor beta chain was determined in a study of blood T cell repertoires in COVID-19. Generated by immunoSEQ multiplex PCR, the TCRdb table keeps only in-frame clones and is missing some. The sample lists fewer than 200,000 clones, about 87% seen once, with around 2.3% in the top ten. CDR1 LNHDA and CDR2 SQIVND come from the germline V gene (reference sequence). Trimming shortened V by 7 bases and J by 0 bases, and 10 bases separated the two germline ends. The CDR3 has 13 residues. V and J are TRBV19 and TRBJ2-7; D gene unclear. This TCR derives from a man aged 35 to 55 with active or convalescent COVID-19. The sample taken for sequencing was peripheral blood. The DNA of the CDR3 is TGTGCCAGTACAGACAACCTCTCCTACGAGCAGTACTTC. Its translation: CASTDNLSYEQYF.